This T cell receptor beta chain emerged from a study of blood T cell repertoires in COVID-19. Comments on this clone: Other DNA sequences of this sample code for an identical CDR3.

Germline assignment: CDR1 GTSNPN and CDR2 SVGIG (reference sequence). This CDR3 spans 12 amino acids. Trimming cost V 2 bases and J 4 bases, with 5 bases left between them. Assay: immunoSEQ multiplex PCR; the TCRdb copy retains only in-frame clones and omits some. The data show 130,000 or so clones, roughly 80% seen once. This chain connects TRBV30 to TRBJ1-4; D gene ambiguous. The receptor's source is a woman aged 60-75 years with acute or convalescent COVID-19. The sequenced sample consisted of peripheral blood. CDR3 nucleotide sequence: TGTGCCTGGAGTCCTAGTAATGAAAAACTGTTTTTT. This translates into CAWSPSNEKLFF.